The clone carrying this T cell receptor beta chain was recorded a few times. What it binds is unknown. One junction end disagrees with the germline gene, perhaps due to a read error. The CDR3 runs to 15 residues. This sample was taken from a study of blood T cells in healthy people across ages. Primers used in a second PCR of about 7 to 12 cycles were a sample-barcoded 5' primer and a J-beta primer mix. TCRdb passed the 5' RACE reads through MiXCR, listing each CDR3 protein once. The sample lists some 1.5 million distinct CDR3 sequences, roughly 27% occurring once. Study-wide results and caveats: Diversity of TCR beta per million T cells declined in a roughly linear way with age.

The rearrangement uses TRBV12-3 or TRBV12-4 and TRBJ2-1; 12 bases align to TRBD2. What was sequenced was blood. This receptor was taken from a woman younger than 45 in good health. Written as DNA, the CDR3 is TGTGCCAGCAGCCGCCCTAGCGGGGGGGCGGGTGAGCGGTTCTTC. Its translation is CASSRPSGGAGERFF.